The 2 T cell receptor beta chains given below trace back to one sample, sequenced in a study of low-dose radiotherapy and immunotherapy resistance in tumors (dated by TCRdb to between 2021 and 2024). The time point label corresponds to: before trial treatment. Data came from an Illumina HiSeq 2500. First-strand cDNA was synthesized using Superscript III and a set of TRAV- and TRBV-specific primers, so that both TCRalpha and TCRbeta chains were covered. TCRs were amplified with Phusion for 15 to 25 PCR cycles using a constant-region primer together with the adapter attached to the V primers. TCRdb itself trimmed the public reads at Q25 with fastp, ran MiXCR and retained productive beta chains. Duplicate CDR3 protein sequences are folded into a single record with the most common DNA and genes. The sample table holds more than 70,000 distinct CDR3 sequences, of which around 29% were seen once. The ten most abundant clones make up over 8.5% of the sample.

The specimen comprised PBMCs, sampled before treatment. The receptors originated from a female donor with ovarian cancer.

This chain's CDR3 is CASSFGQGSYNEQFF. CDR3 bases: TGTGCCAGCAGCTTCGGTCAGGGCTCCTACAATGAGCAGTTCTTC. The chain employs TRBV5-6 and TRBJ2-1; a weak D match, TRBD1 (5 bases). The V gene lost 2 bases and the J gene lost 0 bases, with 9 bases spanning the gap. CDR3 size: 15 residues. CDR1 and CDR2 (germline): SGHDT, YYEEEE.

This clonotype was seen ten or more times. This chain links TRBV9 with TRBJ2-1; D may match TRBD1 or TRBD2 (5 bases each). Trimming cost V 3 bases and J 5 bases, with 12 bases left between them. Germline CDR1 reads SGDLS; CDR2 reads YYNGEE. The CDR3 sequence is 14 residues long. This chain's CDR3 is CASSGDGENNEQFF. The CDR3 nucleotides read TGTGCCAGCAGCGGGGACGGTGAGAACAATGAGCAGTTCTTC.